These 7 T cell receptor beta chains came from one sample sequenced in a study of T cell responses to AZD1222 COVID-19 vaccine. Clones were sequenced by immunoSEQ multiplex PCR, and TCRdb holds only the in-frame ones, with some missing. Seen here are roughly 120,000 clones, 92% observed once, and the top ten hold around 8%. This specimen consisted of peripheral blood, obtained 28 days after the second AZD1222 dose. These receptors originate from an adult who received the AZD1222 COVID-19 vaccine.

The count of this clone is one. This chain links TRBV9 with TRBJ1-2; D is uncertain. V was pared by 4 bases and J by 6 bases, with 10 bases between. Germline CDR1 and CDR2: SGDLS and YYNGEE. The CDR3 is 12 amino acids. As DNA, the CDR3 is TGTGCCAGCAGCCCATACCCGAATGGCTACACCTTC. This translates into CASSPYPNGYTF.

The chain combines TRBV19 with TRBJ2-1, with 8 bases aligning to TRBD1. Per the germline V gene, CDR1 is LNHDA and CDR2 is SQIVND (reference sequence). V was clipped by 4 bases and J by 9 bases; unmatched bases: 8. This CDR3 region has 14 residues. The CDR3 nucleotides are TGTGCCAGTAGTACCCCCACAGGGGGTGTTGAGCAGTTCTTC. Its protein product is CASSTPTGGVEQFF.

This sequence joins TRBV5-1 and TRBJ2-7; D is undetermined. The length of the CDR3 is 13 residues. Germline loops: CDR1 SGHRS, CDR2 YFSETQ. The germline V and J ends were trimmed by 4 bases and 3 bases, with 11 bases remaining between them. This CDR3 reads CASSVDRYYEQYF. The CDR3 bases are TGCGCCAGCAGCGTGGACCGGTACTACGAGCAGTACTTC.

The table lists this clone with a count of one. V gene TRBV28 combines with J gene TRBJ1-1, with 8 bases lining up with TRBD1. Per the germline V gene, CDR1 is MDHEN and CDR2 is SYDVKM. V shed 8 bases, J shed 3 bases, and the junction held 11 bases outside the gene matches. This CDR3 region has 15 residues. The CDR3: CASGDLGRGHTEAFF. CDR3 sequence (DNA): TGTGCCAGCGGCGATCTGGGCAGGGGGCACACTGAAGCTTTCTTT. The entire variable domain, with the rest obtained from reference TRBV28 and TRBJ1-1, is as follows: DVKVTQSSRYLVKRTGEKVFLECVQDMDHENMFWYRQDPGLGLRLIYFSYDVKMKEKGDIPEGYSVSREKKERFSLILESASTNQTSMYLCASGDLGRGHTEAFFGQGTRLTVV.

The J gene is TRBJ1-1, the V gene TRBV7-9; TRBD1 matches 8 bases. In germline, CDR1 is SEHNR, CDR2 FQNEAQ (reference sequence). CDR3 length: 17 amino acids. V dropped 4 bases and J dropped 0; count of bases not matched to a gene: 10. CDR3 protein: CASSSPQDRAMNTEAFF. In DNA, the CDR3 is TGTGCCAGCAGCTCGCCACAGGACAGGGCGATGAACACTGAAGCTTTCTTT.

This chain links TRBV28 with TRBJ2-7; 9 bases are a match to TRBD2. This CDR3 contains 16 residues. The V gene end was trimmed by 4 bases and the J gene end by 2 bases; junction bases not matched to a gene: 9. Germline V gene data show CDR1 as MDHEN and CDR2 as SYDVKM. The DNA for the CDR3 is TGTGCCAGCAGTTCATTAGCGGGGGAGAACACCTACGAGCAGTACTTC. Protein sequence: CASSSLAGENTYEQYF.

The chain joins TRBV6-2 or TRBV6-3 to TRBJ1-2; 7 bases are a match to TRBD1. The CDR3 is 13 residues long. Trimming took 6 bases from V and 2 from J; bases not matched to a gene: 3. CDR1 and CDR2 from the germline V gene are MNHEY and SVGEGT. The CDR3 coding sequence is TGTGCCAGCAGCTCGGACAGGAACTATGGCTACACCTTC. Encoded protein: CASSSDRNYGYTF.